Listed here are 19 T cell receptor beta chains from one sample, sequenced in a study of blood T cell repertoires in COVID-19. Data came from immunoSEQ multiplex PCR; TCRdb stores just in-frame clones and leaves some out. Of approximately 200,000 clones listed, about nine tenths are singletons. The sequenced sample was peripheral blood. The receptors stem from a woman aged 25 to 39 with acute or convalescent COVID-19.

This clone was observed a few times. This chain connects TRBV5-1 to TRBJ2-2; possible D gene TRBD2, 5 bases. V lost 1 base and J 1 base, leaving 8 bases between the germline ends. The CDR3 totals 15 residues. Germline lookup yields CDR1 SGHRS and CDR2 YFSETQ. The CDR3 sequence: CASSLSRGNTGELFF. In DNA form, the CDR3 reads TGCGCCAGCAGCTTGAGTCGGGGGAACACCGGGGAGCTGTTTTTT.

V and J are TRBV27 and TRBJ2-7; 10 nucleotides match TRBD1. Germline assignment: CDR1 MNHEY and CDR2 SMNVEV (reference sequence). The CDR3 is 16 amino acids. After removal of 6 bases from V and 3 bases from J, the junction contained 11 bases not matched to a gene. The DNA of the CDR3 is TGTGCCAGCAGGGAATGGGGGACAGGGGTTATCTACGAGCAGTACTTC. Translation gives CASREWGTGVIYEQYF.

DNA of the CDR3: TGTGCCAGCAGTCATTGGACTGGCATTGAGCAGTTCTTC. Translated: CASSHWTGIEQFF. This chain uses TRBV6-2 or TRBV6-3 with TRBJ2-1; D perhaps matches TRBD2 (5 bases). Germline CDR1 is MNHEY and CDR2 is SVGEGT. V dropped 5 bases and J dropped 9 bases, with 14 bases sitting between them. The CDR3 extends over 13 amino acids.

The chain carries TRBV11-3 and TRBJ2-1, with 10 bases fitting TRBD2. Germline trimming cut 5 bases from V and 4 bases from J; bases unmatched to any gene: 8. The CDR3 is made up of 16 amino acids. The germline V gene has CDR1 SGHNT and CDR2 YENEEA. CDR3 sequence reads: CASSPLSSGSYNEQFF. Here the CDR3 DNA reads TGTGCCAGCAGCCCACTATCTAGCGGGAGTTACAATGAGCAGTTCTTC.

V gene TRBV5-4 combines with J gene TRBJ2-7, with TRBD2 as a possible D gene (5 bases). The CDR3 length is 15 residues. Germline-derived CDR1 and CDR2 are SGHNT and YYREEE (reference sequence). V shed 0 bases and J shed 1 base, with 11 bases lying between them. The CDR3 coding sequence is TGTGCCAGCAGCTTGGGTGTTGGAGGATCCTACGAGCAGTACTTC. This gives the protein CASSLGVGGSYEQYF. Looking up the rest from reference TRBV5-4 and TRBJ2-7 gives the full variable domain: ETGVTQSPTHLIKTRGQQVTLRCSSQSGHNTVSWYQQALGQGPQFIFQYYREEENGRGNFPPRFSGLQFPNYSSELNVNALELDDSALYLCASSLGVGGSYEQYFGPGTRLTVT.

J is TRBJ1-2 and V is TRBV18; 11 nucleotides line up with TRBD1. CDR1 KGHSH and CDR2 LQKENI come from the germline V gene. V trimming: 3 bases; J trimming: 2 bases; junction bases outside the gene matches: 8. The CDR3 contains 17 residues. DNA for the CDR3: TGTGCCAGCTCACCTTCCGGGACAGGGGGAGTGAACTATGGCTACACCTTC. It encodes CASSPSGTGGVNYGYTF.

This chain links TRBV2 with TRBJ1-6; 9 positions match TRBD1. There are 15 residues in the CDR3. The junction had 8 bases not matched to a gene; V was cut back by 7 bases and J by 7 bases. Germline CDR1 is SNHLY and CDR2 is FYNNEI. DNA for the CDR3: TGTGCCAGCATACGAGAGGACAGGGGAAATTCACCCCTCCACTTT. Residues: CASIREDRGNSPLHF.

The rearrangement joins TRBV18 to TRBJ2-3; D is ambiguous. Trimming shortened V by 3 bases and J by 1 base, and 2 bases separated the two germline ends. Germline CDR1 reads KGHSH; CDR2 reads LQKENI. CDR3 length: 12 amino acids. In DNA form, the CDR3 reads TGTGCCAGCTCACCCGGCACAGATACGCAGTATTTT. It translates to CASSPGTDTQYF.

Comments on this clone: The junction departs from the called germline gene at one end, perhaps through a read error. J is TRBJ2-2 and V is TRBV7-2, with 9 bases fitting TRBD2. The germline CDR1 and CDR2 sequences are SGHTA and FQGNSA. The CDR3 consists of 17 residues. CDR3 nucleotides: TGTGCCAGCAGCCTAGCGGGTAGCGGGAGTGGTAAGGGGGAGCTGTTTTTT. This gives the protein CASSLAGSGSGKGELFF.

DNA of the CDR3: TGTGCCAGCAGCTCCAAGACTAGCGAGGCCTACGAGCAGTACTTC. Translated, it gives CASSSKTSEAYEQYF. The V and J genes are TRBV5-4 and TRBJ2-7; the match to TRBD2 covers 8 bases. Germline V gene sequence: CDR1 SGHNT, CDR2 YYREEE (reference sequence). The CDR3 is 15 amino acids. The V segment lost 3 bases and the J segment 2 bases; nucleotides outside the gene matches: 7.

This chain uses TRBV2 with TRBJ2-1; D is possibly TRBD2 (5 bases). The CDR3 is made up of 14 amino acids. V was trimmed by 5 bases and J by 4 bases, leaving 12 bases between them. Germline values: CDR1 SNHLY, CDR2 FYNNEI. The CDR3 is CASSLNGIYNEQFF. The CDR3 DNA reads TGTGCCAGCAGTTTAAACGGGATTTACAATGAGCAGTTCTTC.

This chain connects TRBV7-9 to TRBJ2-1, with TRBD2 matching over 8 bases. Looked up from germline, CDR1 is SEHNR and CDR2 is FQNEAQ (reference sequence). V gave up 5 bases and J gave up 4 bases; unmatched junction bases: 7. This CDR3 region has 15 residues. CDR3 DNA: TGTGCCAGCAGCCCGAGCGGGAGACTTTACAATGAGCAGTTCTTC. Translated, it gives CASSPSGRLYNEQFF.

Notes on this clone: Within the sample, other DNA sequences also encode this same CDR3. This chain connects TRBV5-5 to TRBJ2-7; D call uncertain. The CDR3 length is 12 residues. V lost 0 bases and J 3 bases, leaving 4 bases between the germline ends. The germline V gene encodes CDR1 SGHKS and CDR2 YYEKEE (reference sequence). This CDR3 reads CASSLGGYEQYF. CDR3 DNA: TGTGCCAGCAGCTTGGGCGGCTACGAGCAGTACTTC. The variable domain in full, completed from reference TRBV5-5 and TRBJ2-7, reads DAGVTQSPTHLIKTRGQQVTLRCSPISGHKSVSWYQQVLGQGPQFIFQYYEKEERGRGNFPDRFSARQFPNYSSELNVNALLLGDSALYLCASSLGGYEQYFGPGTRLTVT.

The sample holds one count of this clone. The chain uses TRBV24-1 and TRBJ1-3; D gene uncertain. V dropped 2 bases and J dropped 0 bases, with 7 bases sitting between them. The CDR3 loop spans 15 amino acids. Germline assignment: CDR1 KGHDR and CDR2 SFDVKD. The CDR3 bases are TGTGCCACCAGTGATTCAAGGAGCTCTGGAAACACCATATATTTT. It codes for CATSDSRSSGNTIYF.

V is TRBV19 and J is TRBJ2-7; D is possibly TRBD2 (5 bases). CDR1 and CDR2 (germline): LNHDA, SQIVND (reference sequence). This CDR3 region has 14 residues. V shed 5 bases and J shed 1 base, with 12 bases lying between them. Here the CDR3 DNA reads TGTGCCAGTAGTGTTGCGGGCGGATCCTACGAGCAGTACTTC. The encoded protein is CASSVAGGSYEQYF. Based on the CDR3 plus reference TRBV19 and TRBJ2-7, the full variable domain is DGGITQSPKYLFRKEGQNVTLSCEQNLNHDAMYWYRQDPGQGLRLIYYSQIVNDFQKGDIAEGYSVSREKKESFPLTVTSAQKNPTAFYLCASSVAGGSYEQYFGPGTRLTVT.

The chain recombines TRBV19 with TRBJ1-4, with D perhaps matching TRBD1 (5 bases). Trimming removed 6 bases from V and 2 bases from J, with 13 bases in between. The CDR3 contains 15 residues. Germline V CDR1 and CDR2: LNHDA, SQIVND (reference sequence). In DNA form, the CDR3 reads TGTGCCAGTAGGGATGGGGCGGCCACTAATGAAAAACTGTTTTTT. This translates into CASRDGAATNEKLFF.

The chain couples TRBV2 to TRBJ1-4; 7 nucleotides align to TRBD1. Germline CDR1 is SNHLY and CDR2 is FYNNEI. V was pared by 5 bases and J by 0 bases, with 6 bases of the junction left unmatched. The CDR3 is 16 amino acids. CDR3 nucleotides: TGTGCCAGCAGTAGACAGGGAGCGGCAACTAATGAAAAACTGTTTTTT. Its protein product is CASSRQGAATNEKLFF.

This chain uses TRBV5-1 with TRBJ2-7, with 7 bases aligning to TRBD2. The ends lost 4 bases at V and 5 bases at J; junction bases unmatched: 9. Germline CDR1 is SGHRS and CDR2 is YFSETQ. The CDR3 sequence is 14 residues long. In nucleotides, the CDR3 is TGCGCCAGCAGCCCCCTCGGGGGGTCTGACGAGCAGTACTTC. Protein product: CASSPLGGSDEQYF.

CDR3 residues: CASSSLDEKLFF. Written as DNA, the CDR3 is TGTGCCAGCAGTTCCTTAGATGAAAAACTGTTTTTT. The chain couples TRBV28 to TRBJ1-4; D unresolved. The CDR3 is 12 residues long. The germline V and J ends were trimmed by 4 bases and 6 bases, with 6 bases remaining between them. Germline CDR1 is MDHEN and CDR2 is SYDVKM.